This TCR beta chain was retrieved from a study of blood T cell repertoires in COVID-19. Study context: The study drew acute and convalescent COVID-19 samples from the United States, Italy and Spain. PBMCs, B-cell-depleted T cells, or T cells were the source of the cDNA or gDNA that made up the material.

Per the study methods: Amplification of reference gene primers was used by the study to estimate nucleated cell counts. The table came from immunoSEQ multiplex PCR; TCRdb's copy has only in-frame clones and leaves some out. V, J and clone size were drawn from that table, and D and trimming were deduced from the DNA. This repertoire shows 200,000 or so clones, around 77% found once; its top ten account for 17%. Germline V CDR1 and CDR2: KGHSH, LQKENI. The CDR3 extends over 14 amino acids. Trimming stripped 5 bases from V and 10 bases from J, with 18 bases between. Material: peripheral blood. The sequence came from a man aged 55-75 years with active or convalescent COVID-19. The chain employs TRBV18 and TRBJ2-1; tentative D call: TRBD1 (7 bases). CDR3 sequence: CASSGGQPGGEQFF. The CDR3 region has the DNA TGTGCCAGCTCAGGGGGACAGCCAGGAGGGGAGCAGTTCTTC.